The TCR beta chain under discussion was sequenced for a study of blood T cells in healthy people across ages. Study-wide results and limits: For the donors, CMV status was unknown and possibly confounded expanded clonotype changes.

With 5 bases clipped from V and 5 bases from J, the junction kept 11 bases outside the gene matches. CDR1 is SQVTM and CDR2 is ANQGSEA in the germline V gene. This CDR3 contains 15 residues. On this clonotype itself: Its antigen is unknown.

A second PCR of 7 to 11 cycles used a sample-barcoded 5' primer and a J-beta primer mix. MiXCR was run by TCRdb on the 5' RACE reads, yielding one entry per CDR3 protein. Here the sample spans fewer than 2,000,000 distinct CDR3 sequences, almost 35% being singletons. The material sequenced was blood. The chain joins TRBV29-1 to TRBJ1-1; 10 nucleotides align to TRBD1. This sequence was found in a woman in her twenties or thirties in good health. The CDR3 loop is CSVIRQPGQGTEAFF. The DNA of the CDR3 is TGCAGCGTTATTCGACAGCCGGGACAGGGGACTGAAGCTTTCTTT.